Reported below is one TCR beta chain. Its antigen is currently not known. Qualities for individual bases were not recorded, and no much larger clone is one base off. Other DNA variants within this sample encode the same CDR3. V sheds 6 bases and J sheds 0 bases, leaving 6 bases between their ends. CDR1 MDHEN and CDR2 SYDVKM were looked up in the germline V gene. The CDR3, cysteine through phenylalanine, is 14 amino acids long. Only the CDR3 portion is preserved as DNA: 42 bases, with reading frame beginning at the first base. The data were taken from a study of blood T cell repertoires in COVID-19 (dated by TCRdb to the early 2020s). Context from the whole study: Samples from collaborators originated in the United States, Italy and Spain and spanned both the acute and convalescent phases of COVID-19. Where available, HLA class I and class II types were obtained from metadata supplied by the sample provider rather than from assay-based typing. The repertoires were made available in a free public database intended to serve as a resource for research on the immune response to SARS-CoV-2. The samples were drawn from the first 160 participants of the ongoing ImmuneRACE study and from 950 to 1,500 subjects provided by 6 global collaborators. Subjects who had been exposed to COVID-19, were actively infected with it, or had recovered from it provided the deeply sampled blood TCRbeta repertoires that made up the dataset. The prospective study material was composed of cDNA or gDNA derived from T cells, B-cell-depleted T cells, or PBMCs. The sample metadata nearly always contained a de-identified subject ID, COVID-19 status, age in years and sex. Beyond this particular receptor, the publication reports: The amount of clinical and demographic metadata varied by source and participant and was provided uncurated.

The immunoSEQ Assay, a bias-controlled multiplex PCR, was used to amplify TCRbeta CDR3 regions from genomic DNA. Per the authors' processing: The number of nucleated cells in each sample was estimated from the amplification of reference gene primers within the assay. Sequence reads were collapsed and filtered to measure the absolute abundance of every unique TCRbeta CDR3 rearrangement. Productive Simpson clonality was computed per sample as the square root of Simpson's diversity index over productive rearrangements. Entries here come from immuneACCESS through TCRdb and include only in-frame sequences with V and J called. Some clones fail to appear in such tables; in the studies checked, an unresolved V gene covers under half of the shortfall, and the cause of the remainder is unknown. V and J calls and clone size are copied from that table; D and trimming were computed from the DNA. Recorded for this sample are under 500,000 clones; around 88% of them occurred a single time. The ten largest account for 4.3% of the sample.

The collaborating institutions used their own protocols to collect whole blood in K2EDTA tubes. For TCRbeta analysis, collaborators shipped samples as frozen whole blood, isolated PBMCs, or DNA extracted from either of those sample types. Sequencing was carried out using peripheral blood. The chain is assembled from TRBV28 and TRBJ1-6; the D segment cannot be called with confidence. The source is a woman younger than 45 with acute or convalescent COVID-19. The CDR3 protein is CASSLSSYNSPLHF. Read as DNA, the sequence is TGTGCCAGCAGCCTGAGCTCCTATAATTCACCCCTCCACTTT.